This is a list of T cell receptor beta chains from one sample in a study of vaccination effects on CD4 cells after COVID-19. No antigen has been assigned to these receptors. Here immunoSEQ multiplex PCR was the method, and the copy in TCRdb shows in-frame clones only, minus some. This table holds about 37,000 clones, less than 70% found once. The specimen comprised CD4+ T cells from PBMCs cultured with HCoV-OC43 spike peptides, sampled before COVID-19 vaccination. Receptors were obtained from a human donor who received a COVID-19 vaccine. Each CDR3 is given without its conserved first and last residue. Size is stated for part of the rows, as once, few or many counts, or as a class when the clone is expanded.

cdr3_aa,v_call,clone_size
ASSWGGSNTGELF,TRBV5-1,NA
ASSQGDWTDSGNTIY,TRBV9,once
ASSSQGSGYEQY,TRBV5-1,NA
ASSLRDTYSNQPQH,TRBV19,few
ASSSKMGTSGSNEQF,TRBV11-3,NA
ATSDSWRGGSYNEQF,TRBV24-1,NA
ASSSGTSGDWSSYNEQF,TRBV13,NA
ASSPGLAGGETQY,TRBV19,NA
AIRGGGTDTQY,TRBV10-3,NA
ASSLVGSEQY,TRBV3-1/TRBV3-2,NA
ASTRTLAGFVNEQF,TRBV10-2,NA